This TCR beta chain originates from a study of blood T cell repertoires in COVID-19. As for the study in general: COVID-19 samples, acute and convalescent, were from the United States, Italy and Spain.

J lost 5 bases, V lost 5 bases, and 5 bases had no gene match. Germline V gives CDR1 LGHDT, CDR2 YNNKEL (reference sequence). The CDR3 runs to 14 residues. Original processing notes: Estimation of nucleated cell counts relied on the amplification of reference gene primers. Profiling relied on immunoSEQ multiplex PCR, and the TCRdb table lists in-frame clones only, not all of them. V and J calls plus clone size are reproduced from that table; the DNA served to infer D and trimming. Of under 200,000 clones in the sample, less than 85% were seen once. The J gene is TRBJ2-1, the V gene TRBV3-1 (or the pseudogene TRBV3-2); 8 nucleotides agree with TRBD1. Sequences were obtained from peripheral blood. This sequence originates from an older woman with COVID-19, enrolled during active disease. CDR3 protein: CASSAPDRDNEQFF. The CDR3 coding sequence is TGTGCCAGCAGCGCCCCGGACAGGGACAATGAGCAGTTCTTC.